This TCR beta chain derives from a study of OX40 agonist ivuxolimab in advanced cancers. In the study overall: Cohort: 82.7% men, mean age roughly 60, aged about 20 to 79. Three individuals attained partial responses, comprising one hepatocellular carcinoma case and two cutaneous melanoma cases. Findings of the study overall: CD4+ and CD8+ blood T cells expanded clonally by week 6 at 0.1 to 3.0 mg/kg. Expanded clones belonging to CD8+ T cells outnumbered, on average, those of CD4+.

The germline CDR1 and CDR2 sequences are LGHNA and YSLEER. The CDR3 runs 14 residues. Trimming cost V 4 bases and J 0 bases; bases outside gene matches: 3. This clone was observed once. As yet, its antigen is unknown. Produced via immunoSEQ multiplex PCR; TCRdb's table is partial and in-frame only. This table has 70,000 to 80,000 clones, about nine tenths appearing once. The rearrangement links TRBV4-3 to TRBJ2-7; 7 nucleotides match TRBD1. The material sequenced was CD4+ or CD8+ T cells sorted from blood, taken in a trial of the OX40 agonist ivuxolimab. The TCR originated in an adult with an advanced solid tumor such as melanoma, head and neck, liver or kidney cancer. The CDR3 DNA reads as TGCGCCAGCAGCCGGGACAGAAACTCCTACGAGCAGTACTTC. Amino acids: CASSRDRNSYEQYF.